The 5 T cell receptor beta chains in this list originate from one sample, sequenced in a study of T cell repertoires in cytomegalovirus infection. No antigen is known for these receptors. TCRdb itself ran the reads through MiXCR, one entry per CDR3 protein. The sample contains some 940,000 distinct CDR3 sequences, roughly a third of which appear only once. This specimen consisted of cultured CD8+ T cells from PBMCs, obtained from culture after CMV antigen stimulation. The source of these receptors is a human donor in good health (CMV status not recorded). Some clones in this sample may be carry-over from other donors' samples.

About this clonotype: A much larger clone sits a single nucleotide away, making a read error possible. This CDR3 is missing its conserved last phenylalanine or tryptophan, likely due to a read error. This sequence joins TRBV7-9 and TRBJ1-5; the D is unclear. V was pared by 5 bases and J by 2 bases, with 13 bases between. CDR1 is SEHNR and CDR2 is FQNEAQ in the germline V gene (reference sequence). The CDR3 is 15 amino acids. CDR3 in amino acids: CASSPSGYGNQPQHS. In DNA, the CDR3 is TGTGCCAGCAGCCCCAGTGGGTACGGCAATCAGCCCCAGCATTCT.

The chain is built from TRBV15 and TRBJ1-5; no firm D call. V shed 6 bases and J shed 6 bases, with 15 bases lying between them. In germline, CDR1 is LNHNV, CDR2 YYDKDF (reference sequence). This CDR3 comprises 14 residues. The CDR3 DNA reads TGTGCCACCAGGGTAGGCGGGTTCTCTCAGCCCCAGCATTTT. Residues: CATRVGGFSQPQHF.

This rearrangement joins TRBV4-2 to TRBJ1-1; D remains ambiguous. This CDR3 comprises 12 residues. V was cut by 0 bases and J by 8 bases, with 7 bases left in between. Looked up from germline, CDR1 is LGHNA and CDR2 is YNFKEQ. In DNA, the CDR3 is TGTGCCAGCAGCCAAGATTGGAGGGAAGCTTTCTTT. This encodes CASSQDWREAFF.

Worth noting for this clonotype: The junction shows a germline mismatch at one end, possibly a read error. In nucleotides, the CDR3 is TGCGCCAACAGTGCAGGGGTCACAGATACGCAGTATTTT. Translation: CANSAGVTDTQYF. This chain uses TRBV10-1 with TRBJ2-3; the D gene is possibly TRBD1 (6 bases). CDR1 is WNHNN and CDR2 is SYGVQD in the germline V gene (reference sequence). CDR3 size: 13 residues.

CDR3: CASSQVDIYGYTF. CDR3 nucleotides: TGCGCCAGCAGCCAAGTGGACATCTATGGCTACACCTTC. The rearrangement joins TRBV4-1 to TRBJ1-2; D perhaps matches TRBD1 (5 bases). The CDR3 runs 13 residues. V was clipped by 1 base and J by 4 bases, with 7 bases between them. CDR1 and CDR2 from the germline V gene are MGHRA and YSYEKL.